This TCR beta chain derives from a study of blood T cell repertoires in COVID-19. Overall study: COVID-19 samples from acute and convalescent phases originated in the United States, Italy and Spain.

V dropped 0 bases and J dropped 8 bases, with 14 bases sitting between them. Germline CDR1 is SGDLS and CDR2 is YYNGEE. CDR3 length: 14 amino acids. In the authors' methods: Quantification of nucleated cells was approximated via reference gene primer amplification. Assay used: immunoSEQ multiplex PCR; TCRdb lists only in-frame clones, some missing. The V and J calls and clone size are taken from that table; D and trimming were inferred from the DNA. This table holds about 52,000 clones, over 75% found once. V is TRBV9 and J is TRBJ2-5; D perhaps matches TRBD1 (5 bases). Sequencing input: peripheral blood. The TCR originated in a man between 65 and 85 years old with acute or convalescent COVID-19. The CDR3 DNA is TGTGCCAGCAGCGTAGGACAGACCTTCGATACCCAGTACTTC. This codes for CASSVGQTFDTQYF. The variable domain in full, with the rest retrieved from reference TRBV9 and TRBJ2-5, is DSGVTQTPKHLITATGQRVTLRCSPRSGDLSVYWYQQSLDQGLQFLIQYYNGEERAKGNILERFSAQQFPDLHSELNLSSLELGDSALYFCASSVGQTFDTQYFGPGTRLLVL.